The 5 T cell receptor beta chains presented below share a single source sample, sequenced in a study of cytomegalovirus exposure and HLA in healthy donors. 60 Vbeta and 13 Jbeta primers were used in PCR. The protocol was immunoSEQ multiplex PCR, while the TCRdb copy is restricted to in-frame clones and leaves out a portion. The table lists 100,000 to 150,000 clones, about 78% of them singletons. The sample consisted of PBMCs. All receptors come from a female donor in good health and CMV-seronegative.

The J gene is TRBJ1-1, the V gene TRBV28, with TRBD1 identical over 10 bases. Trimming at V came to 2 bases and at J to 6 bases, leaving 6 bases not matched to a gene. The CDR3 is made up of 15 amino acids. Germline lookup yields CDR1 MDHEN and CDR2 SYDVKM. The DNA for the CDR3 is TGTGCCAGCAGTTTAGGGGGACAGGGGAAGGCTGAAGCTTTCTTT. Translation gives CASSLGGQGKAEAFF.

This chain joins TRBV4-3 and TRBJ2-1; 8 positions agree with TRBD1. The CDR3 has 13 residues. V lost 4 bases and J lost 8; bases outside the gene matches: 4. CDR1 and CDR2 from the germline V gene are LGHNA and YSLEER. In DNA, the CDR3 is TGCGCCAGCAGCCCGGGACAGGCGGATGAGCAGTTCTTC. It codes for CASSPGQADEQFF.

The rearrangement links TRBV19 to TRBJ1-5; no reliable D call. The germline V gene has CDR1 LNHDA and CDR2 SQIVND (reference sequence). This CDR3 has 13 residues. Trimming pared 3 bases from V and 1 base from J, leaving 4 bases between. Here the CDR3 reads CASSIQSNQPQHF. In nucleotides, the CDR3 is TGTGCCAGTAGTATCCAGAGCAATCAGCCCCAGCATTTT.

In DNA, the CDR3 is TGTGCCAGCAGCTTAGCAGGGGGCACGGGCGAGCAGTACTTC. Protein product: CASSLAGGTGEQYF. This sequence joins TRBV7-9 and TRBJ2-7, with 7 bases matching TRBD1. V shed 0 bases, J shed 6 bases, and the junction held 5 bases outside the gene matches. Germline assignment: CDR1 SEHNR and CDR2 FQNEAQ (reference sequence). CDR3 size: 14 residues.

The rearrangement uses TRBV6-4 and TRBJ2-5, with D possibly being TRBD2 (6 bases). The CDR3 totals 14 residues. CDR1 MRHNA and CDR2 SNTAGT come from the germline V gene. V lost 9 bases, J lost 1 base, and 15 bases lay in between. CDR3: CARGTLRPQETQYF. CDR3 in DNA: TGTGCCAGGGGGACTCTGAGGCCCCAAGAGACCCAGTACTTC.